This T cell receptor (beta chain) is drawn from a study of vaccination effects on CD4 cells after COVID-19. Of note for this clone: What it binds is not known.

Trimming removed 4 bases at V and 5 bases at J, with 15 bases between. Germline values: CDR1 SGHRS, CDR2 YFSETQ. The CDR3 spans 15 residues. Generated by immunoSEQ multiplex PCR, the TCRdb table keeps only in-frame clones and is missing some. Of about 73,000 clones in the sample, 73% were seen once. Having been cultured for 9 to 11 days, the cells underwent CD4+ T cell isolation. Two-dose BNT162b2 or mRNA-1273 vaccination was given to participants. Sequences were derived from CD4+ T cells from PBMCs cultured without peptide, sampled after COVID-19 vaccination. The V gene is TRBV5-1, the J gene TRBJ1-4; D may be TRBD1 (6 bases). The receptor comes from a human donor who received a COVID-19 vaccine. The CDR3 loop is CASSKDRQGNEKLFF. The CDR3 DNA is TGCGCCAGCAGCAAAGACAGGCAGGGGAATGAAAAACTGTTTTTT.